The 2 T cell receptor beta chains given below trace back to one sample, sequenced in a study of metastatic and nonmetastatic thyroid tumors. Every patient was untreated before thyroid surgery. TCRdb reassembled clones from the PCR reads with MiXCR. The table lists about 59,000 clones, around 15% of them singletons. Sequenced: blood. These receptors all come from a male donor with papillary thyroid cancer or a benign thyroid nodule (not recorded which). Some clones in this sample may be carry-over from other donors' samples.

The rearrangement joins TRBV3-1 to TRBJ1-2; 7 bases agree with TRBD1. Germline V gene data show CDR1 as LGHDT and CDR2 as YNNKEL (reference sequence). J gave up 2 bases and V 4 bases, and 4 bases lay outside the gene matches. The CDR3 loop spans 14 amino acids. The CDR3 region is CASSPGGKNYGYTF. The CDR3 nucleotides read TGTGCCAGCAGCCCAGGGGGGAAGAACTATGGCTACACCTTC. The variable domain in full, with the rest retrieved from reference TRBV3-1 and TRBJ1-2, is DTAVSQTPKYLVTQMGNDKSIKCEQNLGHDTMYWYKQDSKKFLKIMFSYNNKELIINETVPNRFSPKSPDKAHLNLHINSLELGDSAVYFCASSPGGKNYGYTFGSGTRLTVV.

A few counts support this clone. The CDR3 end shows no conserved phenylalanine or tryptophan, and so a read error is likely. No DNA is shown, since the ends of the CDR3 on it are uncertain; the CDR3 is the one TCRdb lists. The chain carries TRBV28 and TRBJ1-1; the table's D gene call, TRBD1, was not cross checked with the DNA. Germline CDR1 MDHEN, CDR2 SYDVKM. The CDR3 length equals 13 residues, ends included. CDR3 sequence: CASSEGRRQGAFS.